These T cell receptor beta chains were read from a single sample in a study of blood T cell repertoires in COVID-19. Method: immunoSEQ multiplex PCR; TCRdb's copy keeps in-frame clones and lacks some. The sample shows about 260,000 clones, 75% to 90% of them seen only once. The sequencing sample was made of PBMCs or T cells enriched from blood (not recorded which). These receptors came from a woman in her 30s with acute COVID-19. Each CDR3 is given with its conserved first and last residue. D genes are given only for firm matches. Expanded clones get a size class; other rows say once, few or many, or leave the size out.

cdr3_nt,cdr3_aa,clone_size,j_call,d_call,cdr3_length,v_call
TGTGCCAGCCAGGCAGGGGGGATGAACACTGAAGCTTTCTTT,CASQAGGMNTEAFF,NA,TRBJ1-1,TRBD1,14,TRBV19
TGTGCCAGCAGCCAAGGGTGGGGGGGAATTATTTCAGATACGCAGTATTTT,CASSQGWGGIISDTQYF,once,TRBJ2-3,TRBD2,17,TRBV3-1/TRBV3-2
TGTGCCAGCAGCTTAACTAGTATCGGGTCTTACGAGCAGTACTTC,CASSLTSIGSYEQYF,NA,TRBJ2-7,NA,15,TRBV7-2
TGCGCCAGCAGCCAAGAAGGGGGCGGATCCTATGGCTACACCTTC,CASSQEGGGSYGYTF,NA,TRBJ1-2,TRBD1,15,TRBV4-3
TGTGCCAGCAGTGAAGGGCAGGGCGGGGGGCAGCCCCAGCATTTT,CASSEGQGGGQPQHF,NA,TRBJ1-5,NA,15,TRBV6-1
TGTGCCAGCAGCTTGGTGGCCTTAACCCTACCCGCGGGGGCGGGAGTTGGCTACACCTTC,CASSLVALTLPAGAGVGYTF,once,TRBJ1-2,NA,20,TRBV5-8
TGTGCCAGCGGTGAACCCTCCGGAGGCACCGGGGAGCTGTTTTTT,CASGEPSGGTGELFF,NA,TRBJ2-2,NA,15,TRBV3-1/TRBV3-2
TGTGCCAGCACATCCAGGGGGAGCACTGAAGCTTTCTTT,CASTSRGSTEAFF,NA,TRBJ1-1,TRBD1,13,TRBV9
TGCAGTGCTAGTGTTCCGAGCTCCTACGAGCAGTACTTC,CSASVPSSYEQYF,NA,TRBJ2-7,NA,13,TRBV20-1
TGCAGCGTTGCACAGGGGGCAGGTGCCGGGGAGCTGTTTTTT,CSVAQGAGAGELFF,NA,TRBJ2-2,TRBD1,14,TRBV29-1
TGTGCCAGCAGCACCCAGGGGGAGCAGTACTTC,CASSTQGEQYF,NA,TRBJ2-7,NA,11,TRBV7-9
TGTGCCAGCAGCCCCGACGGGAACTATGGCTACACCTTC,CASSPDGNYGYTF,NA,TRBJ1-2,NA,13,TRBV6-5
TGTGCCAGCAGTCCCCAAAGACAGTCTTTTGGCTACACCTTC,CASSPQRQSFGYTF,NA,TRBJ1-2,NA,14,TRBV27
TGTGCCAGCAGGGGTAGCGGGATCCGCCGGGAGGTTGAGCAGTTCTTC,CASRGSGIRREVEQFF,NA,TRBJ2-1,TRBD2,16,TRBV7-3
TGTGCCAGCAGCTTCGGGACAGGGGGCTTCAACGAGCAGTACTTC,CASSFGTGGFNEQYF,NA,TRBJ2-7,TRBD1,15,TRBV7-2
TGTGCCAGCAGCCCCCAGACAATTCTTGAGCAGTTCTTC,CASSPQTILEQFF,NA,TRBJ2-1,NA,13,TRBV7-9
TGTGCCAGCAGTCCTAACGAGCAGTACTTC,CASSPNEQYF,NA,TRBJ2-7,NA,10,TRBV9
TGTGCCAGCACCCCTAATAGGCAGGGATCAATCTACGAGCAGTACTTC,CASTPNRQGSIYEQYF,NA,TRBJ2-7,NA,16,TRBV28
TGCAGCGGTGTGACAGGGGAGGCCGGGGAGCTGTTTTTT,CSGVTGEAGELFF,NA,TRBJ2-2,TRBD1,13,TRBV29-1
TGTGCCAGCAGTAATAGACAGGGACGTAGCCGGGAGCCCCTCGGCGAGCAGTACTTC,CASSNRQGRSREPLGEQYF,NA,TRBJ2-7,NA,19,TRBV27
TGTGCCAGCAGCTTAGGTGTCGAGTACGAGCAGTACTTC,CASSLGVEYEQYF,NA,TRBJ2-7,NA,13,TRBV13
TGCAGCGTTGAAGGCCTGACAGGTTATGGGACTAACTATGGCTACACCTTC,CSVEGLTGYGTNYGYTF,NA,TRBJ1-2,NA,17,TRBV29-1
TGTGCCAGCAGCTTACGGGGGGATGGCTACACCTTC,CASSLRGDGYTF,NA,TRBJ1-2,NA,12,TRBV7-2
TGCGCCAGCAGCTTGGCCTTGGGGGGTGAGGGGAACACTGAAGCTTTCTTT,CASSLALGGEGNTEAFF,NA,TRBJ1-1,NA,17,TRBV5-1
TGTGCCAGTACCCTGGGCCGGACAGGGGGAAGTCAGCCCCAGCATTTT,CASTLGRTGGSQPQHF,NA,TRBJ1-5,TRBD1,16,TRBV19
TGTGCCAGCAGCGCCCCGGGACAGGGGTATTCACCCCTCCACTTT,CASSAPGQGYSPLHF,NA,TRBJ1-6,TRBD1,15,TRBV9
TGTGCCACCAGCAGAGTGACAGGGGGTACTGAAGCTTTCTTT,CATSRVTGGTEAFF,NA,TRBJ1-1,TRBD1,14,TRBV15
TGTGCCAGCAGTCCACCCGGGACAATGAACACTGAAGCTTTCTTT,CASSPPGTMNTEAFF,NA,TRBJ1-1,NA,15,TRBV28
TGTGCCAGCAGCCAGGGCGGGATTTATAGCAATCAGCCCCAGCATTTT,CASSQGGIYSNQPQHF,NA,TRBJ1-5,NA,16,TRBV7-9
TGTGCCAGCAGCTTAGTTGGGGGAGCGGGAGGGCCTCGTTCAGAGCAGTTCTTC,CASSLVGGAGGPRSEQFF,NA,TRBJ2-1,TRBD2,18,TRBV7-6
TGTGCCAGCAGCACCCTAGCGGGAGGATCCACAGATACGCAGTATTTT,CASSTLAGGSTDTQYF,NA,TRBJ2-3,TRBD2,16,TRBV3-1/TRBV3-2
TGTGCCTGGGACAGGGGGCCGTACGAGCAGTACTTC,CAWDRGPYEQYF,NA,TRBJ2-7,TRBD1,12,TRBV30
TGTGCCAGCAGCGATGAACAGGTAGCTGGAAACACCATATATTTT,CASSDEQVAGNTIYF,NA,TRBJ1-3,NA,15,TRBV7-2
TGTGCCACCCGGGACAACTATAATTCACCCCTCCACTTT,CATRDNYNSPLHF,NA,TRBJ1-6,NA,13,TRBV19
TGTGCCAGCAGTGACAGCGGGCCTAGTGAAAAACTGTTTTTT,CASSDSGPSEKLFF,NA,TRBJ1-4,NA,14,TRBV28